Each of the 3 T cell receptor beta chains below was sequenced from the same sample in a study of blood T cells in healthy people across ages. Primed by a sample-barcoded 5' primer and a J-beta primer mix, a second PCR proceeded for roughly 6 to 12 cycles. TCRdb recomputed calls from the 5' RACE reads with MiXCR, one row per CDR3 protein. The repertoire consists of roughly 680,000 distinct CDR3 sequences, with approximately 52% occurring once and the leading ten covering about 13%. Material: blood. The source of these receptors is a woman aged 80 or over in good health.

V is TRBV27 and J is TRBJ2-1; TRBD2 agrees at 7 bases. J was trimmed by 7 bases and V by 6 bases; bases with no gene match: 9. This CDR3 has 14 residues. Germline V gene data show CDR1 as MNHEY and CDR2 as SMNVEV (reference sequence). CDR3 residues: CASRRDYDLNEQFF. CDR3 bases: TGTGCCAGCAGGCGGGACTACGACCTAAATGAGCAGTTCTTC.

This clonotype was found many times. V gene TRBV7-3 combines with J gene TRBJ2-3, with TRBD1 as a possible D gene (6 bases). The V gene's germline CDR1 is SGHTA and CDR2 FQGTGA. The CDR3 has 15 amino acids. Trimming shortened V by 4 bases and J by 3 bases, and 14 bases separated the two germline ends. DNA for the CDR3: TGTGCCAGCAGCTACCGTGCTGGGACAACAGATACGCAGTATTTT. Translating gives CASSYRAGTTDTQYF.

This clonotype was seen more than once but under ten times. V is TRBV4-2 and J is TRBJ2-1; 8 bases line up with TRBD2. J lost 7 bases, V lost 2 bases, and 7 bases had no gene match. Germline V gene lookup returns CDR1 LGHNA and CDR2 YNFKEQ. The CDR3 spans 15 residues. CDR3 region: CASSQPGTRYNEQFF. DNA for the CDR3: TGTGCCAGCAGCCAACCAGGGACTAGATATAATGAGCAGTTCTTC.